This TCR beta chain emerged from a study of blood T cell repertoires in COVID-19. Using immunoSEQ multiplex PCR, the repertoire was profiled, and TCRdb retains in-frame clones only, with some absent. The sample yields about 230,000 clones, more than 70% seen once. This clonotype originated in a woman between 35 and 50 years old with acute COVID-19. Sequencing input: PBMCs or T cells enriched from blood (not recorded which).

CDR3 nucleotide sequence: TGTGCCAGCAGCGGGGAGTCTGACGGAAACACCATATATTTT. This gives the protein CASSGESDGNTIYF. The chain joins TRBV9 to TRBJ1-3; unclear D gene. Trimming cost V 3 bases and J 4 bases, with 11 bases left between them. Germline CDR1 SGDLS, CDR2 YYNGEE. The CDR3 covers 14 residues.